This T cell receptor (beta chain) was sequenced during a study of blood T cell repertoires in COVID-19. Study-level background: The samples span acute and convalescent COVID-19 from the United States, Italy and Spain. PBMCs, B-cell-depleted T cells, or T cells provided the cDNA or gDNA that made up the material.

Germline CDR1 reads GTSNPN; CDR2 reads SVGIG (reference sequence). The V gene lost 3 bases and the J gene lost 4 bases, with 12 bases spanning the gap. The CDR3 length is 13 residues. In the authors' methods: Amplification from reference gene primers served as the basis for estimated nucleated cell counts. Data came from immunoSEQ multiplex PCR; TCRdb stores just in-frame clones and leaves some out. The V and J calls and the clone size are those of that table, but D and trimming were determined from the DNA. The data hold roughly 34,000 clones, with 90% observed a single time. The origin of this receptor is a man in his sixties with active or convalescent COVID-19. The V gene is TRBV30, the J gene TRBJ1-1; D unclear. The specimen sequenced was peripheral blood. CDR3 sequence reads: CAWRGQSLTEAFF. The CDR3 nucleotides are TGTGCCTGGAGGGGCCAAAGCCTCACTGAAGCTTTCTTT.